Shown below are 32 T cell receptor beta chains from a single sample sequenced in a study of blood T cell repertoires in COVID-19. Repertoires were generated with immunoSEQ multiplex PCR, while TCRdb's copy carries only in-frame clones and drops some. Here the sample spans approximately 150,000 clones, about 83% being singletons. Material: peripheral blood. These receptors all stem from a woman of 80 years or more with acute or convalescent COVID-19.

The chain links TRBV7-8 to TRBJ2-7; D might be TRBD1 (5 bases). Germline assignment: CDR1 SGHVS and CDR2 FQNEAQ. The CDR3 has 14 residues. With 4 bases removed from V and 1 base from J, the gap between germline ends came to 11 bases. The DNA for the CDR3 is TGTGCCAGCAGCTCGAACAGGTCTTCCTACGAGCAGTACTTC. The encoded protein is CASSSNRSSYEQYF.

The chain has TRBV6-2 or TRBV6-3 and TRBJ2-2; TRBD2 might be the D (5 bases). V was cut by 0 bases and J by 4 bases, with 12 bases left in between. The CDR3 consists of 16 residues. The germline V gene encodes CDR1 MNHEY and CDR2 SVGEGT. The CDR3 DNA follows: TGTGCCAGCAGTTACTCGGCCGGGGTTGGCACCGGGGAGCTGTTTTTT. It is translated as CASSYSAGVGTGELFF.

This chain connects TRBV2 to TRBJ2-5, with D perhaps TRBD2 (6 bases). CDR1 is SNHLY and CDR2 is FYNNEI in the germline V gene. The CDR3 spans 15 residues. V lost 3 bases to trimming and J lost 5 bases, with 16 bases between them. The CDR3 sequence is CASSENQAGGETQYF. The CDR3 nucleotides are TGTGCCAGCAGTGAGAACCAAGCGGGTGGGGAGACCCAGTACTTC.

CDR3 protein: CASSGTGTNTGELFF. The CDR3 DNA sequence: TGTGCCAGTAGCGGGACAGGGACGAACACCGGGGAGCTGTTTTTT. The chain is built from TRBV19 and TRBJ2-2; TRBD1 matches at 9 bases. V shed 6 bases, J shed 0 bases, and the junction held 2 bases outside the gene matches. The CDR3 totals 15 residues. The germline V gene has CDR1 LNHDA and CDR2 SQIVND (reference sequence).

The chain recombines TRBV4-3 with TRBJ1-6, with D uncertain. Germline V gene lookup returns CDR1 LGHNA and CDR2 YSLEER. Trimming cost V 0 bases and J 8 bases, with 14 bases left between them. This CDR3 has 16 residues. CDR3 DNA: TGCGCCAGCAGCCAAGATCTCGGGAGTAGACATTCACCCCTCCACTTT. This gives the protein CASSQDLGSRHSPLHF.

This clone has a handful of counts. The chain carries TRBV29-1 and TRBJ1-1; TRBD1 might be the D (6 bases). Germline V gene lookup returns CDR1 SQVTM and CDR2 ANQGSEA. V lost 7 bases and J lost 1, with 10 bases in between. The CDR3 is made up of 12 amino acids. In nucleotides, the CDR3 is TGCAGCGGCAAACAGGGGAACACTGAAGCTTTCTTT. Its protein is CSGKQGNTEAFF.

V is TRBV4-1 and J is TRBJ2-3; no clear D gene. The CDR3 has 17 residues. Germline V CDR1 and CDR2: MGHRA, YSYEKL. The germline V and J ends were trimmed by 0 bases and 2 bases, with 15 bases remaining between them. The CDR3 spells CASSQDQNRWVTDTQYF. The CDR3 DNA reads as TGCGCCAGCAGCCAAGATCAGAACAGATGGGTCACAGATACGCAGTATTTT.

The rearrangement uses TRBV6-5 and TRBJ1-2; weak D call: TRBD1 (5 bases). The CDR3 contains 14 residues. Trimming stripped 6 bases from V and 3 bases from J, with 14 bases between. The germline V gene encodes CDR1 MNHEY and CDR2 SVGAGI. CDR3 in amino acids: CASRLMGDYYGYTF. In DNA, the CDR3 is TGTGCCAGCAGATTGATGGGGGACTACTATGGCTACACCTTC.

The chain employs TRBV5-1 and TRBJ2-5; perhaps TRBD2 as D (5 bases). V was cut by 6 bases and J by 5 bases, with 14 bases left in between. Germline values: CDR1 SGHRS, CDR2 YFSETQ. This CDR3 comprises 13 residues. The CDR3 region is CASTPLTGETQYF. The CDR3 DNA sequence: TGCGCCAGCACACCCCTGACGGGGGAGACCCAGTACTTC.

The chain couples TRBV3-1 (or the pseudogene TRBV3-2) to TRBJ2-3; D unresolved. The CDR3 consists of 15 residues. V dropped 3 bases and J dropped 3 bases, with 13 bases sitting between them. Germline values: CDR1 LGHDT, CDR2 YNNKEL (reference sequence). The CDR3 DNA sequence: TGTGCCAGCAGCCAGGGTAGCCACGGGACAGATACGCAGTATTTT. Amino acid sequence: CASSQGSHGTDTQYF.

V usage is TRBV2 and J usage is TRBJ1-6, with D perhaps TRBD1 (6 bases). The V gene's germline CDR1 is SNHLY and CDR2 FYNNEI. With 3 bases removed from V and 0 bases from J, the gap between germline ends came to 12 bases. The CDR3 length is 17 residues. The CDR3 bases are TGTGCCAGCAGTGACGACAGGAGTAGCTCCTATAATTCACCCCTCCACTTT. Its translation is CASSDDRSSSYNSPLHF.

The V and J genes are TRBV28 and TRBJ2-7; D not certain. Trimming removed 5 bases from V and 4 bases from J, with 6 bases in between. This CDR3 has 11 residues. Germline CDR1 MDHEN, CDR2 SYDVKM. The DNA of the CDR3 is TGTGCCAGCAGTCTAAATTACGAGCAGTACTTC. Protein sequence: CASSLNYEQYF.

The J gene is TRBJ2-2, the V gene TRBV2; D might be TRBD1 (5 bases). With 4 bases removed from V and 6 bases from J, the gap between germline ends came to 9 bases. Germline CDR1 and CDR2: SNHLY and FYNNEI. The CDR3 spans 13 residues. The CDR3: CASSGGRAGELFF. CDR3 nucleotides: TGTGCCAGCAGTGGTGGCAGGGCCGGGGAGCTGTTTTTT.

The V gene is TRBV19, the J gene TRBJ1-2; perhaps TRBD1 as D (6 bases). CDR3 length equals 11 residues. V was pared by 8 bases and J by 12 bases, with 16 bases between. CDR1 LNHDA and CDR2 SQIVND come from the germline V gene (reference sequence). The CDR3 region has the DNA TGTGCCAGTGGAAAACAGGGTACGAACACCTTC. This gives the protein CASGKQGTNTF.

The chain links TRBV7-2 to TRBJ1-5, with 8 positions matching TRBD1. The CDR3 has 14 amino acids. The germline CDR1 and CDR2 sequences are SGHTA and FQGNSA. Trimming removed 3 bases from V and 7 bases from J; junction bases left unmatched: 5. The CDR3 loop reads CASSFSGGRQPQHF. The CDR3 nucleotides read TGTGCCAGCAGCTTTTCAGGGGGCCGACAGCCCCAGCATTTT.

In this sample, this clone turned up once. The chain recombines TRBV5-4 with TRBJ1-2, with D possibly TRBD1 on 5 matching bases. Germline V gives CDR1 SGHNT, CDR2 YYREEE (reference sequence). Trimming took 5 bases from V and 4 from J, leaving 15 bases between them. The CDR3 runs 14 residues. The CDR3 loop is CASSGQGRIYGYTF. In DNA form, the CDR3 reads TGTGCCAGCAGTGGGCAGGGTAGGATCTATGGCTACACCTTC.

J is TRBJ1-6 and V is TRBV19, with 7 bases matching TRBD1. Trimming removed 4 bases from V and 7 bases from J; junction bases left unmatched: 7. The CDR3 spans 15 residues. Germline V CDR1 and CDR2: LNHDA, SQIVND (reference sequence). The CDR3 DNA sequence: TGTGCCAGTAGTAGCCTCAGGGGGTCAAATTCACCCCTCCACTTT. This gives the protein CASSSLRGSNSPLHF.

The V gene is TRBV18, the J gene TRBJ1-1, with D possibly TRBD1 on 5 matching bases. The CDR3 runs 13 residues. Trimming stripped 4 bases from V and 4 bases from J, with 10 bases between. CDR1 is KGHSH, CDR2 LQKENI, per germline. In nucleotides, the CDR3 is TGTGCCAGCTCACAGGGGCTAATCACTGAAGCTTTCTTT. Encoded protein: CASSQGLITEAFF.

The J gene is TRBJ2-2, the V gene TRBV14, with 7 positions matching TRBD1. The trim removed 4 bases at V and 7 bases at J, leaving 9 bases unmatched. There are 15 residues in the CDR3. Germline CDR1 reads SGHDN; CDR2 reads FVKESK. The DNA of the CDR3 is TGTGCCAGCAGCCGGACAAAGGGGGCGAGCGGGGAGCTGTTTTTT. This codes for CASSRTKGASGELFF.

This chain links TRBV7-2 with TRBJ1-1; 8 bases line up with TRBD1. Germline values: CDR1 SGHTA, CDR2 FQGNSA. V lost 4 bases and J lost 7; bases outside the gene matches: 5. The CDR3 has 13 amino acids. This CDR3 is CASSSDRVGEAFF. DNA for the CDR3: TGTGCCAGCAGCTCGGACAGGGTAGGTGAAGCTTTCTTT.

The chain employs TRBV12-3 or TRBV12-4 and TRBJ2-7; no clear D. This CDR3 spans 11 amino acids. The V gene lost 4 bases and the J gene lost 6 bases, with 7 bases spanning the gap. The CDR3 DNA reads TGTGCCAGCAGTTCGGGTCTCGAGCAGTACTTC. It translates to CASSSGLEQYF.

The gene calls are TRBV15 and TRBJ2-5; D possibly corresponds to TRBD2 (6 bases). The CDR3 loop spans 13 amino acids. The V and J ends lost 1 base and 7 bases respectively, with 10 bases between them. CDR1 and CDR2 (germline): LNHNV, YYDKDF (reference sequence). The DNA of the CDR3 is TGTGCCACCAGCAGAGGGGTGGGGGGGACCCAGTACTTC. It translates to CATSRGVGGTQYF.

This chain joins TRBV7-9 and TRBJ1-1; 7 bases are shared with TRBD1. In germline, CDR1 is SEHNR, CDR2 FQNEAQ (reference sequence). CDR3 size: 13 residues. V lost 5 bases to trimming and J lost 3 bases; unmatched junction nucleotides: 3. The CDR3 DNA reads TGTGCCAGCAGCCGGACAGGCGACACTGAAGCTTTCTTT. This sequence encodes CASSRTGDTEAFF.

The V gene is TRBV5-4, the J gene TRBJ2-1, with 7 bases matching TRBD2. Losses at the gene ends were 6 bases for V and 4 bases for J; bases not matched to a gene: 7. Germline assignment: CDR1 SGHNT and CDR2 YYREEE (reference sequence). CDR3 length: 14 residues. The CDR3 nucleotides read TGTGCCAGCAATCCCGGGACTAATTACAATGAGCAGTTCTTC. Translation gives CASNPGTNYNEQFF.

The rearrangement joins TRBV4-1 to TRBJ1-4; D is unresolved. V lost 1 base to trimming and J lost 9 bases, with 21 bases between them. This CDR3 spans 17 amino acids. Germline V gene lookup returns CDR1 MGHRA and CDR2 YSYEKL. The CDR3 nucleotides read TGCGCCAGCAGCCAAGGACTTTTTGGGTCACCCGATCAAAAACTGTTTTTT. Encoded protein: CASSQGLFGSPDQKLFF.

CDR3 DNA sequence: TGTGCCAGCAGCCGGGACAGCCAAGAGACCCAGTACTTC. It translates to CASSRDSQETQYF. The chain employs TRBV5-5 and TRBJ2-5; TRBD1 agrees at 7 bases. Germline CDR1 reads SGHKS; CDR2 reads YYEKEE (reference sequence). With V trimmed by 4 bases and J by 1 base, 1 base remained unmatched. The CDR3 sequence is 13 residues long.

The genes are TRBV19 and TRBJ1-2; 12 nucleotides agree with TRBD1. Germline CDR1 reads LNHDA; CDR2 reads SQIVND (reference sequence). After removal of 5 bases from V and 9 bases from J, the junction contained 22 bases not matched to a gene. The CDR3 runs 19 residues. The CDR3 DNA follows: TGTGCCAGTAGTGATCCTTCCGGGACAGGGGGCACTATCTTAGTACGCTACACCTTC. Protein product: CASSDPSGTGGTILVRYTF.

CDR3 sequence reads: CASSSGGASFNEQFF. The DNA for the CDR3 is TGTGCCAGCAGCTCCGGGGGGGCTTCTTTCAATGAGCAGTTCTTC. This chain uses TRBV7-3 with TRBJ2-1, with 8 positions matching TRBD2. This CDR3 is 15 amino acids long. The germline CDR1 and CDR2 sequences are SGHTA and FQGTGA. V lost 4 bases, J lost 6 bases, and 8 bases stayed unmatched.

The chain links TRBV16 to TRBJ1-1; TRBD1 aligns across 7 bases. The CDR3 loop spans 15 amino acids. V shed 2 bases, J shed 1 base, and the junction held 4 bases outside the gene matches. CDR1 KGHSY and CDR2 FQNENV come from the germline V gene. The CDR3 sequence: CASSQRGQRNTEAFF. The CDR3 DNA reads TGTGCCAGCAGCCAACGGGGACAGAGGAACACTGAAGCTTTCTTT.

In nucleotides, the CDR3 is TGTGCCAGCTCACCCGAGACAGGTTTGACCTACGAGCAGTACTTC. Translating gives CASSPETGLTYEQYF. The chain recombines TRBV18 with TRBJ2-7, with D possibly matching TRBD1 (6 bases). Trimming pared 3 bases from V and 2 bases from J, leaving 14 bases between. The CDR3 covers 15 residues. Per germline, CDR1 KGHSH and CDR2 LQKENI.

The chain carries TRBV6-5 and TRBJ1-1; TRBD1 matches 7 bases. CDR3 size: 14 residues. Germline V gene sequence: CDR1 MNHEY, CDR2 SVGAGI. Unmatched junction bases numbered 7, after V lost 6 bases and J lost 3 bases. The CDR3 nucleotides are TGTGCCAGCAGGAGGGGGCCGGGGGACACTGAAGCTTTCTTT. It is translated as CASRRGPGDTEAFF.

The rearrangement joins TRBV19 to TRBJ2-7; 8 bases match TRBD2. The CDR3 runs to 14 residues. The germline V gene has CDR1 LNHDA and CDR2 SQIVND (reference sequence). The V and J ends lost 2 bases and 3 bases, in that order; junction bases with no gene match: 3. CDR3 DNA: TGTGCCAGTAGTATACTAGCGGGCGACTACGAGCAGTACTTC. It yields the protein CASSILAGDYEQYF.